One T cell receptor beta chain is described in this entry. Its antigen is unknown. This clone may be a read error of a much larger clone one base away. Reading the label with the study, this specimen's time point is: persistent/refractory GD, antithyroid drugs over 5 years with positive TRAb. For both TCR sequencing and RNA sequencing, RNA was extracted from PBMCs in TRIzol. The diagnosis of Graves' disease was made according to American Thyroid Association guidelines. The patients came from an endocrinology department in Xi'an, China. Each patient gave 7 to 9.5 milliliters of peripheral blood, collected in an EDTA anticoagulant tube. Ficoll Paque Plus density gradient separation was used to isolate PBMCs, and no further T cell sorting was performed. An Agilent 2100 Bioanalyzer and agarose gel were used to assess RNA quality, and a NanoDrop 2000 was used to measure RNA concentration. The data originate from a study of regulatory T cells in long-lasting Graves disease (dated by TCRdb to about 2021). As for the study more broadly: Persistent Graves' disease was defined as persistently positive TSH receptor autoantibodies together with antithyroid drug treatment for over 5 years. The study was registered as a clinical trial and conducted in China. A total of roughly 33 samples underwent TCR sequencing: roughly 13 from persistent and some 20 from newly diagnosed Graves' disease patients. This study used TCR sequencing and RNA sequencing of peripheral blood to compare persistent Graves' disease patients against newly diagnosed Graves' disease patients. Persistent Graves' disease patients in the clinical cohort had taken antithyroid drugs for around 11 years on average.

What the study reported, not specific to this receptor: Persistent patients shared more public clonotypes among themselves (around 2,800) than newly diagnosed patients did (approximately 900). Compared with newly diagnosed patients, patients with persistent Graves' disease had lower TCR Shannon entropy and fewer highly expanded clones, which suggests clonal expansion. Persistent disease showed preferential use of TRBV28, TRBJ1-2 and TRBJ2-5, whereas newly diagnosed disease favored TRBV20-1 and TRBJ2-1. Because the primary lesion, thyroid tissue, could not be accessed, the study looked at peripheral blood alone. Sequencing and analysis were restricted to the TCR beta chain. The small sample size was acknowledged by the authors as a limitation that may reduce accuracy.

Receptors were amplified or captured by multiplex PCR. TCRdb lists the instrument as Illumina HiSeq 4000. TCR beta libraries were built with iRepertoire HTBI primers and Arm-PCR amplification of CDR3 regions. Before sequencing, the PCR products went through gel purification. The authors' pipeline ran thus. Across samples, about 63 TRBV and 13 to 15 TRBJ segments were identified and used for gene usage analysis of CDR3 amino acid clonotypes. Filtered high-quality paired reads were merged into contigs using COPE and FqMerger. BLAST was used to align contigs to the IMGT TRBV, TRBD and TRBJ reference genes, and CDR3 was defined following IMGT. Any clonotype with a frequency above 0.1% was counted as a highly expanded clone. Repertoire diversity was measured by Shannon entropy, and V-J evenness by the Gini coefficient. A clonotype was considered public if more than one individual shared it. Clones were called with MiXCR by TCRdb after fastp trimmed the public reads at Q25, and only in-frame beta chains were retained. When rows share a CDR3 protein, they turn into one entry using the most common DNA and genes. TCRdb's processing, not the authors', yielded these V and J calls. The sample table contains fewer than 600,000 distinct CDR3 sequences; only one count was recorded for about 22% of them. Clones ranked in the top ten supply roughly 14% of the sample.

From the germline V gene, CDR1 is SQVTM and CDR2 is ANQGSEA. V and J lose 4 bases and 6 bases, and a span of 19 bases separates them. From cysteine to phenylalanine, the CDR3 is 14 amino acids long. Just CDR3 DNA is preserved here, 42 bases in frame from base 1. The TCR was taken from a female donor with Graves disease. The sample here was peripheral blood mononuclear cells (PBMCs), taken when the disease was refractory, from a patient treated with antithyroid drugs. The sequence is built from TRBV29-1 and TRBJ2-7; the D gene is perhaps TRBD1, from 5 matching bases. DNA sequence: TGCAGCGTTGGCAGTCAGGGCGCAACGGGCGAGCAGTACTTC. Its protein reads: CSVGSQGATGEQYF.